These 25 T cell receptor beta chains came from one sample sequenced in a study of regulatory T cells in long-lasting Graves disease. Libraries of TCR beta came from iRepertoire HTBI primers plus Arm-PCR of CDR3 regions. Each CDR3 protein gets one entry after TCRdb re-called the multiplex PCR reads with MiXCR. The sample carries hundreds of thousands of distinct CDR3 sequences, approximately 12% recorded once. Specified time point: newly diagnosed GD, antithyroid drugs for less than 3 months. The TCR library used RNA extracted from PBMCs. Another study also made use of these data, one on T cells in Graves' hyperthyroidism and ophthalmopathy.

The starting material was peripheral blood mononuclear cells (PBMCs), obtained at new diagnosis, from a patient treated with antithyroid drugs. These receptors were obtained from a woman aged 25-40 years with Graves disease.

This clonotype showed up many times. The V call is TRBV7-8, the J call TRBJ2-5; D remains ambiguous. This CDR3 has 16 residues. V gave up 6 bases and J gave up 1 base, with 18 bases separating them. Germline assignment: CDR1 SGHVS and CDR2 FQNEAQ. CDR3 sequence (DNA): TGTGCCAGCAGTCTAGTGCGTACCCTCACCCAAGAGACCCAGTACTTC. Translating gives CASSLVRTLTQETQYF.

The chain employs TRBV6-1 and TRBJ2-4; D is unclear. V was shortened by 7 bases and J by 2 bases, with 6 bases between the two germline ends. This CDR3 has 12 amino acids. Germline V CDR1 and CDR2: MNHNS, SASEGT. Here the CDR3 DNA reads TGTGCCAGCATAGGGTCCAAAAACATTCAGTACTTC. Translation gives CASIGSKNIQYF.

Only a few counts were recorded for this clonotype. This chain joins TRBV4-3 and TRBJ2-5; 7 bases align to TRBD2. The length of the CDR3 is 18 residues. Germline CDR1 is LGHNA and CDR2 is YSLEER. V was clipped by 4 bases and J by 3 bases; unmatched bases: 17. CDR3 coding DNA: TGCGCCAGCAGCCTAGCCTGGGACTACAACTTAAATGAAGAGACCCAGTACTTC. This codes for CASSLAWDYNLNEETQYF.

The chain employs TRBV5-6 and TRBJ2-1; 9 bases agree with TRBD1. The CDR3 loop spans 15 amino acids. The germline CDR1 and CDR2 sequences are SGHDT and YYEEEE. The V gene end was trimmed by 0 bases and the J gene end by 4 bases; junction bases not matched to a gene: 2. CDR3 coding DNA: TGTGCCAGCAGCTTGGTGGACAGGGGTTACAATGAGCAGTTCTTC. Its protein product is CASSLVDRGYNEQFF.

This clonotype has a count of ten or more. This sequence joins TRBV19 and TRBJ2-7, with TRBD2 identical over 9 bases. From germline, CDR1 is LNHDA and CDR2 SQIVND (reference sequence). V trimming: 3 bases; J trimming: 2 bases; junction bases outside the gene matches: 5. The CDR3 has 15 amino acids. DNA for the CDR3: TGTGCCAGTAGTATCGAGGGACTAGCTCCCTACGAGCAGTACTTC. It translates to CASSIEGLAPYEQYF.

This clonotype showed up many times. The V call is TRBV11-3, the J call TRBJ2-1, with D uncertain. The CDR3 has 14 amino acids. Germline V lookup: CDR1 SGHNT, CDR2 YENEEA. Deletions cut 5 bases from V and 3 bases from J, with 11 bases between. Written as DNA, the CDR3 is TGTGCCAGCAGCCCCCGTGCCGTCTACAATGAGCAGTTCTTC. Its protein product is CASSPRAVYNEQFF. Using reference TRBV11-3 and TRBJ2-1 for the parts outside the CDR3, the full variable domain is EAGVVQSPRYKIIEKKQPVAFWCNPISGHNTLYWYLQNLGQGPELLIRYENEEAVDDSQLPKDRFSAERLKGVDSTLKIQPAELGDSAVYLCASSPRAVYNEQFFGPGTRLTVL.

This clonotype appeared many times. V usage is TRBV18 and J usage is TRBJ1-4, with 9 bases matching TRBD1. The germline V gene encodes CDR1 KGHSH and CDR2 LQKENI. Germline trimming cut 3 bases from V and 5 bases from J; bases unmatched to any gene: 7. The CDR3 consists of 16 residues. In DNA, the CDR3 is TGTGCCAGCTCACCGTCACAGGGGGCCGGCAATGAAAAACTGTTTTTT. As protein: CASSPSQGAGNEKLFF.

This clonotype was recorded many times. The chain uses TRBV5-4 and TRBJ2-7; 11 nucleotides line up with TRBD2. J was trimmed by 2 bases and V by 4 bases; bases with no gene match: 8. The CDR3 has 16 residues. In germline, CDR1 is SGHNT, CDR2 YYREEE (reference sequence). The CDR3 DNA is TGTGCCAGCAGCCTGAGACTAGCGGGGATTACCTACGAGCAGTACTTC. Translation: CASSLRLAGITYEQYF.

This clonotype was picked up many times. The CDR3 DNA follows: TGTGCCACCAGTGATCGGCGGACAGGGCACACTGAAGCTTTCTTT. Residues: CATSDRRTGHTEAFF. V is TRBV24-1 and J is TRBJ1-1; 8 bases are shared with TRBD1. The germline CDR1 and CDR2 sequences are KGHDR and SFDVKD. The CDR3 has 15 amino acids. V was clipped by 3 bases and J by 3 bases; unmatched bases: 5.

There are many counts of this clonotype. The gene calls are TRBV2 and TRBJ2-1, with 7 bases lining up with TRBD2. This CDR3 region has 15 residues. V gave up 5 bases and J gave up 0 bases; unmatched junction bases: 4. From germline, CDR1 is SNHLY and CDR2 FYNNEI. The CDR3 nucleotides are TGTGCCAGCAGTAGACTAGCTAACTCCTACAATGAGCAGTTCTTC. Its translation is CASSRLANSYNEQFF.

This clonotype was counted many times. This chain uses TRBV20-1 with TRBJ2-1; D ambiguous. The CDR3 length is 14 residues. V gave up 3 bases and J gave up 1 base, with 10 bases separating them. CDR1 and CDR2 from the germline V gene are DFQATT and SNEGSKA (reference sequence). CDR3 protein: CSASGSSSYNEQFF. CDR3 sequence (DNA): TGCAGTGCTAGCGGATCCTCATCCTACAATGAGCAGTTCTTC.

This clonotype came up many times. The chain uses TRBV7-2 and TRBJ2-5, with D possibly TRBD1 on 5 matching bases. The germline V gene encodes CDR1 SGHTA and CDR2 FQGNSA. V was pared by 5 bases and J by 4 bases, with 14 bases between. This CDR3 contains 14 residues. In nucleotides, the CDR3 is TGTGCCAGCAGCCCCGTACAGGTTAGAGAGACCCAGTACTTC. Its protein is CASSPVQVRETQYF.

The genes are TRBV30 and TRBJ2-3; D unclear. Germline V gene sequence: CDR1 GTSNPN, CDR2 SVGIG (reference sequence). Deletions cut 0 bases from V and 4 bases from J, with 14 bases between. The CDR3 is made up of 15 amino acids. The CDR3 region is CAWSVTVLGADTQYF. In nucleotides, the CDR3 is TGTGCCTGGAGTGTTACGGTCCTAGGCGCAGATACGCAGTATTTT. The full variable domain, with the rest looked up from reference TRBV30 and TRBJ2-3, is SQTIHQWPATLVQPVGSPLSLECTVEGTSNPNLYWYRQAAGRGLQLLFYSVGIGQISSEVPQNLSASRPQDRQFILSSKKLLLSDSGFYLCAWSVTVLGADTQYFGPGTRLTVL.

This clonotype was picked up many times. V and J are TRBV6-1 and TRBJ2-1, with 7 bases that match TRBD1. The germline V gene has CDR1 MNHNS and CDR2 SASEGT. This CDR3 is built from 13 residues. The ends lost 6 bases at V and 3 bases at J; junction bases unmatched: 2. Written as DNA, the CDR3 is TGTGCCAGCAGCAGGGACAGCTACAATGAGCAGTTCTTC. Residues: CASSRDSYNEQFF.

This clonotype was counted ten times or more. The gene calls are TRBV28 and TRBJ2-7; possibly TRBD1 for D (6 bases). This CDR3 has 15 residues. The V and J ends lost 0 bases and 0 bases respectively, with 9 bases between them. Looked up from germline, CDR1 is MDHEN and CDR2 is SYDVKM. The CDR3 nucleotides are TGTGCCAGCAGTTTATGGACAGGCAGCTCCTACGAGCAGTACTTC. It encodes CASSLWTGSSYEQYF.

This clonotype was recorded at least ten times. The rearrangement uses TRBV7-9 and TRBJ1-1; D gene uncertain. Germline lookup yields CDR1 SEHNR and CDR2 FQNEAQ (reference sequence). V lost 0 bases and J 11 bases, leaving 13 bases between the germline ends. The CDR3 loop spans 13 amino acids. The CDR3 sequence: CASSLASNLGAFF. CDR3 in DNA: TGTGCCAGCAGCTTAGCTTCCAACTTGGGGGCTTTCTTT.

The rearrangement uses TRBV6-1 and TRBJ1-3; D gene uncertain. CDR1 is MNHNS, CDR2 SASEGT, per germline. Trimming left V 3 bases short and J 0 bases short, with 12 bases between. The CDR3 extends over 16 amino acids. CDR3 in DNA: TGTGCCAGCAGTGACAGTGGAGGGATCTCTGGAAACACCATATATTTT. Translated: CASSDSGGISGNTIYF.

At least ten counts were recorded for this clonotype. The rearrangement links TRBV6-1 to TRBJ2-2; 9 nucleotides match TRBD1. V shed 5 bases, J shed 7 bases, and the junction held 14 bases outside the gene matches. This CDR3 is built from 17 residues. The V gene's germline CDR1 is MNHNS and CDR2 SASEGT. Here the CDR3 DNA reads TGTGCCAGCAGTATCCCTCCGGGACAGGGTGGAGTCGGGGAGCTGTTTTTT. Translation: CASSIPPGQGGVGELFF.

This clonotype was counted at least ten times. This chain joins TRBV7-3 and TRBJ2-5; tentatively, D is TRBD2 (5 bases). Germline loops: CDR1 SGHTA, CDR2 FQGTGA. The V gene lost 2 bases and the J gene lost 1 base, with 14 bases spanning the gap. The CDR3 is made up of 16 amino acids. Written as DNA, the CDR3 is TGTGCCAGCAGCTTACGGGGTCGTAGCACCCAAGAGACCCAGTACTTC. This codes for CASSLRGRSTQETQYF.

The chain recombines TRBV20-1 with TRBJ1-1; D not certain. CDR1 and CDR2 (germline): DFQATT, SNEGSKA (reference sequence). The CDR3 contains 14 residues. V was trimmed by 3 bases and J by 2 bases, leaving 13 bases between them. CDR3 residues: CSARARASNTEAFF. CDR3 nucleotides: TGCAGTGCTAGGGCCCGGGCCTCTAACACTGAAGCTTTCTTT.

This clonotype has at least ten counts. This rearrangement joins TRBV4-2 to TRBJ2-1; D is unclear. Germline V gene sequence: CDR1 LGHNA, CDR2 YNFKEQ. CDR3 length: 15 residues. Trimming pared 0 bases from V and 8 bases from J, leaving 14 bases between. CDR3 amino acids: CASSQDQLRSDEQFF. CDR3 coding DNA: TGTGCCAGCAGCCAAGATCAGTTAAGGAGCGATGAGCAGTTCTTC.

This clonotype has ten or more counts. This chain uses TRBV6-5 with TRBJ1-1; unclear D gene. Germline loops: CDR1 MNHEY, CDR2 SVGAGI. The V gene lost 0 bases and the J gene lost 4 bases, with 6 bases spanning the gap. The CDR3 contains 13 residues. The CDR3 sequence is CASSYSGSTEAFF. For the CDR3, the DNA is TGTGCCAGCAGTTACTCTGGGAGCACTGAAGCTTTCTTT.

This clonotype occurred many times. The chain carries TRBV5-6 and TRBJ2-7; weak D call: TRBD2 (6 bases). Trimming removed 5 bases from V and 4 bases from J, with 22 bases in between. Germline CDR1 reads SGHDT; CDR2 reads YYEEEE. CDR3 size: 16 residues. CDR3 bases: TGTGCCAGCAGGAATACCGGACACGAGGCGGGATACGAGCAGTACTTC. Protein: CASRNTGHEAGYEQYF.

Ten or more counts support this clonotype. V gene TRBV20-1 combines with J gene TRBJ2-1; TRBD1 matches 9 bases. CDR1 DFQATT and CDR2 SNEGSKA come from the germline V gene (reference sequence). Trimming removed 6 bases from V and 7 bases from J; junction bases left unmatched: 7. This CDR3 has 13 amino acids. The CDR3 loop is CSAAGQGRNEQFF. The CDR3 region has the DNA TGCAGTGCCGCGGGACAGGGCAGGAATGAGCAGTTCTTC.

This clonotype was seen many times. This sequence joins TRBV6-2 or TRBV6-3 and TRBJ1-4; D is uncertain. The V end was cut by 7 bases, the J end by 0 bases, with 9 bases between. Looked up from germline, CDR1 is MNHEY and CDR2 is SVGEGT. This CDR3 spans 14 amino acids. Here the CDR3 DNA reads TGTGCCAGCACCACTTATGCAACTAATGAAAAACTGTTTTTT. As protein: CASTTYATNEKLFF.